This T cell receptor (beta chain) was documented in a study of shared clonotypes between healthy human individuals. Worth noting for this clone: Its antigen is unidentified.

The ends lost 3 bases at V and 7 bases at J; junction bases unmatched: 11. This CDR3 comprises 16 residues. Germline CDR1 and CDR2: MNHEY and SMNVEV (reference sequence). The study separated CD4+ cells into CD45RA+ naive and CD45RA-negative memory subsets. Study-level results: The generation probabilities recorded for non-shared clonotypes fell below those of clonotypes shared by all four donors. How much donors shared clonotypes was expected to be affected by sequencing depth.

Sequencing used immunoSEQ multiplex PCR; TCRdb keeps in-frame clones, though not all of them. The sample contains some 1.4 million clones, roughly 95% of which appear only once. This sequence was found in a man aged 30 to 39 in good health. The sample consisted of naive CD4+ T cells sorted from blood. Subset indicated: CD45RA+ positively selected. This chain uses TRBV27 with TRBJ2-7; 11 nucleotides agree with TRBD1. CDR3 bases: TGTGCCAGCAGTTTTCTTGGACAGGGGGCTCTGGGGGAGCAGTACTTC. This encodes CASSFLGQGALGEQYF.